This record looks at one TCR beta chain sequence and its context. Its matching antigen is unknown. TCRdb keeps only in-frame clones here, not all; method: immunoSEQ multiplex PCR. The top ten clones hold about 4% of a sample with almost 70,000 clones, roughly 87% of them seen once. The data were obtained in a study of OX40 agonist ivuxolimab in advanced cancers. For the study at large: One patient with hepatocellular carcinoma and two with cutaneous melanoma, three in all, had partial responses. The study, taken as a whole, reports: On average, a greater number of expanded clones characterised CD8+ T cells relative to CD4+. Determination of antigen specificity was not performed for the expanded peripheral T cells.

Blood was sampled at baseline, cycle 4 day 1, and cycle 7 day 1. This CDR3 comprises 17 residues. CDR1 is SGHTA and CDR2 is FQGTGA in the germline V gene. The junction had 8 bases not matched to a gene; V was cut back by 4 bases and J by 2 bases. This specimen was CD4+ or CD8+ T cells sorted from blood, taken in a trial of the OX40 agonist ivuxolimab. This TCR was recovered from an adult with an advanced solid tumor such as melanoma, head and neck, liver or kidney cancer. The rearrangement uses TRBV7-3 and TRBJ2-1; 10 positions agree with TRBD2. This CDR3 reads CASSSKAGGTPYNEQFF. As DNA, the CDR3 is TGTGCCAGCAGCTCGAAAGCGGGAGGGACCCCCTACAATGAGCAGTTCTTC.